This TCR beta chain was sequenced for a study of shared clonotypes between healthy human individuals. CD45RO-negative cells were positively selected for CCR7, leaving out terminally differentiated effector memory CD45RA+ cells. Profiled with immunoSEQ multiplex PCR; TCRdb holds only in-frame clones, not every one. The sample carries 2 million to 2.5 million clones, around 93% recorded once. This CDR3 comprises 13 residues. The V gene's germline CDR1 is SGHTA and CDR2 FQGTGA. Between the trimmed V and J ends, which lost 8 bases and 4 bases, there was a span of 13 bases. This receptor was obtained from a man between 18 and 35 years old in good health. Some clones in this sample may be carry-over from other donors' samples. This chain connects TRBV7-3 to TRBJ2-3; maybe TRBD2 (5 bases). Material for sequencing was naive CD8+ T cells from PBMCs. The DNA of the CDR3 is TGTGCCAGCGGTGAGGGCCGGGCAGATACGCAGTATTTT. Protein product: CASGEGRADTQYF.